Sequencing of this T cell receptor beta chain was carried out in a study of OX40 agonist ivuxolimab in advanced cancers. Study results and caveats: It was not determined which antigens were specifically recognized by the peripheral T cells that had undergone clonal expansion. Near-lowest levels of clonal expansion characterized partial responders at 0.1-3.0 mg/kg. CD4+ and CD8+ T cells in blood underwent clonal expansion by week 6 at 0.1 to 3.0 mg/kg. Some patients without response likewise showed low normalized clonal expansion.

Sequencing was performed with immunoSEQ multiplex PCR; in TCRdb, only in-frame clones are kept and a portion is missing. Altogether about 50,000 clones are present, about four fifths being singletons, with the ten largest covering about 1.9%. V shed 4 bases and J shed 9 bases, with 22 bases lying between them. Germline V gene sequence: CDR1 MGHDK, CDR2 SYGVNS. The CDR3 loop spans 16 amino acids. Details on this clone: Its antigen is still unknown.

V gene TRBV25-1 combines with J gene TRBJ1-5; D is perhaps TRBD1 (6 bases). This sample comprised CD4+ or CD8+ T cells sorted from blood, obtained in a trial of the OX40 agonist ivuxolimab. The TCR originated in an adult with an advanced solid tumor such as melanoma, head and neck, liver or kidney cancer. This chain's CDR3 is CASSGEKGGAFGPQHF. The CDR3 DNA sequence: TGTGCCAGCAGTGGAGAAAAGGGGGGGGCCTTCGGGCCCCAGCATTTT.